This is a list of T cell receptor beta chains from one sample in a study of blood T cell repertoires in COVID-19. The table came from immunoSEQ multiplex PCR; TCRdb's copy has only in-frame clones and leaves some out. The table shows 45,000 to 50,000 clones, with over 75% occurring only once. Sequenced: peripheral blood. The receptors stem from a woman older than 75 with COVID-19, enrolled during active disease. Both conserved end residues are part of each CDR3. The D gene is left open where the match is weak. Not every row has a clone size; where given, it reads once, few, many or a size class.

D gene	V gene	CDR3 length	J gene	clone size	CDR3 DNA	CDR3 protein
NA	TRBV2	15	TRBJ2-5	NA	TGTGCCAGCAGACTGACACAGGAGCCTACAGGGACCCAGTACTTC	CASRLTQEPTGTQYF
NA	TRBV7-2	14	TRBJ1-1	few	TGTGCCAGCAGCTTAGCAACAGGGAACACTGAAGCTTTCTTT	CASSLATGNTEAFF
NA	TRBV2	14	TRBJ2-1	NA	TGTGCCAGCAGTGCCTCCCGGGCTAGCGAAAAGCAGTTCTTC	CASSASRASEKQFF
TRBD1	TRBV28	16	TRBJ1-1	NA	TGTGCCAGCAGTCCCGGGACAGGGGTTTCGAGCACTGAAGCTTTCTTT	CASSPGTGVSSTEAFF
NA	TRBV3-1/TRBV3-2	15	TRBJ1-3	NA	TGTGCCAGCAGCCAAGGGGGGGTGTCTGGAAACACCATATATTTT	CASSQGGVSGNTIYF
TRBD2	TRBV20-1	15	TRBJ2-2	NA	TGCAGTGCTAGTGCTGAAGGACTAGTGATCGGGGAGCTGTTTTTT	CSASAEGLVIGELFF
TRBD1	TRBV19	14	TRBJ2-1	NA	TGTGCCAGTAAGAGTGGACAGGGGAGGAATGAGCAGTTCTTC	CASKSGQGRNEQFF
NA	TRBV24-1	11	TRBJ2-7	once	TGTGCCACCAGTGATTCCCGCGAGCAGTACTTC	CATSDSREQYF
NA	TRBV12-5	14	TRBJ1-2	NA	TGTGCTAGTGGTTTTCGTCAGTCTAACTATGGCTACACCTTC	CASGFRQSNYGYTF
TRBD1	TRBV7-9	16	TRBJ1-5	NA	TGTGCCAGCAGCTTAGGAGGGGGCGCGGGTAATCAGCCCCAGCATTTT	CASSLGGGAGNQPQHF
TRBD1	TRBV28	15	TRBJ2-2	NA	TGTGCCAGCAGTGTCCGGGACAGGTTTTCCGGGGAGCTGTTTTTT	CASSVRDRFSGELFF
NA	TRBV28	13	TRBJ2-1	NA	TGTGCCAGCAGTTTATGGGGGAGCAATGAGCAGTTCTTC	CASSLWGSNEQFF
NA	TRBV7-2	15	TRBJ1-1	NA	TGTGCCAGCAGCTTAGCCGGGACAACGAACACTGAAGCTTTCTTT	CASSLAGTTNTEAFF
TRBD2	TRBV7-6	16	TRBJ2-1	NA	TGTGCCAGCAGCACAGGACTAGCGGGAGTCCACAATGAGCAGTTCTTC	CASSTGLAGVHNEQFF
TRBD1	TRBV9	15	TRBJ2-5	NA	TGTGCCAGCAGCGGGGGGACAGGGGCGCAAGAGACCCAGTACTTC	CASSGGTGAQETQYF
NA	TRBV4-3	14	TRBJ2-1	NA	TGCGCCAGCAGCCAAGCGCTAGCTAACAATGAGCAGTTCTTC	CASSQALANNEQFF
TRBD2	TRBV5-4	16	TRBJ2-1	NA	TGTGCCAGCAGCTTGTCAGCGGGAGGGCGGTACAATGAGCAGTTCTTC	CASSLSAGGRYNEQFF
NA	TRBV2	14	TRBJ2-2	NA	TGTGCCAGCCGATGGAGCCTGAACACCGGGGAGCTGTTTTTT	CASRWSLNTGELFF
NA	TRBV5-1	15	TRBJ2-2	NA	TGCGCCAGCAGCTTGCAGAGACTCAACACCGGGGAGCTGTTTTTT	CASSLQRLNTGELFF
NA	TRBV27	15	TRBJ2-4	NA	TGTGCCAGCAGTTGGGGGGGGGCGGCCAAAAACATTCAGTACTTC	CASSWGGAAKNIQYF
NA	TRBV27	13	TRBJ1-1	once	TGTGCCAGCAGTCCCCTGACAGGCACTGAAGCTTTCTTT	CASSPLTGTEAFF
TRBD2	TRBV5-1	15	TRBJ2-1	once	TGCGCCAGCAGCTTGGAACTAGCGGGGGGGGATGAGCAGTTCTTC	CASSLELAGGDEQFF
NA	TRBV10-3	14	TRBJ1-6	NA	TGTGCCATCAGTGTTGGGCAGGGTAGGTCACCCCTCCACTTT	CAISVGQGRSPLHF
TRBD2	TRBV10-3	18	TRBJ2-3	NA	TGTGCCATCAGTGAGTCTTGGGGACTAGCGGGAGACGCAGATACGCAGTATTTT	CAISESWGLAGDADTQYF
NA	TRBV5-1	13	TRBJ2-5	NA	TGCGCCAGCAGCTTGGAAGGGGGAGAGACCCAGTACTTC	CASSLEGGETQYF
NA	TRBV27	14	TRBJ1-5	NA	TGTGCCAGCAGCCGAGGGGGGGCAGGTCAGCCCCAGCATTTT	CASSRGGAGQPQHF
TRBD2	TRBV27	16	TRBJ2-7	NA	TGTGCCAGCAGTCCCATAGCGGGAGGGCCTCTTTACGAGCAGTACTTC	CASSPIAGGPLYEQYF
TRBD2	TRBV7-9	15	TRBJ2-5	NA	TGTGCCAGCAGCTTGACTAGCGGGGCCCAAGAGACCCAGTACTTC	CASSLTSGAQETQYF
TRBD1	TRBV18	14	TRBJ1-2	NA	TGTGCCAGCTCACCGGGACAGGGAGGCTATGGCTACACCTTC	CASSPGQGGYGYTF
NA	TRBV7-9	13	TRBJ1-1	NA	TGTGCCAGCAGCCCCGCAGGGGCGTCTGAAGCTTTCTTT	CASSPAGASEAFF
TRBD1	TRBV7-2	16	TRBJ1-1	NA	TGTGCCAGCAGCTTAGGTACAGGGGCGGTAAACACTGAAGCTTTCTTT	CASSLGTGAVNTEAFF
TRBD2	TRBV7-6	17	TRBJ2-1	NA	TGTGCCAGCAGCTTAGATAGCGGGCTAGCGGGGTACAATGAGCAGTTCTTC	CASSLDSGLAGYNEQFF
TRBD2	TRBV15	14	TRBJ2-7	NA	TGTGCCACCAGCAGGGGACTAGGGGCCTACGAGCAGTACTTC	CATSRGLGAYEQYF
NA	TRBV7-2	13	TRBJ1-2	NA	TGTGCCAGCAGCTTAGACAGGGCCTATGGCTACACCTTC	CASSLDRAYGYTF
NA	TRBV3-1/TRBV3-2	11	TRBJ2-7	once	TGTGCCAGCACGGGGGTCAACGAGCAGTACTTC	CASTGVNEQYF
TRBD2	TRBV14	15	TRBJ2-1	NA	TGTGCCAGCAGCCCCACTAGCGGGAGGCACAATGAGCAGTTCTTC	CASSPTSGRHNEQFF
NA	TRBV3-1/TRBV3-2	18	TRBJ1-6	NA	TGTGCCAGCAGCCAAGCCATGTCGTCAGGGATTGGCAATTCACCCCTCCACTTT	CASSQAMSSGIGNSPLHF